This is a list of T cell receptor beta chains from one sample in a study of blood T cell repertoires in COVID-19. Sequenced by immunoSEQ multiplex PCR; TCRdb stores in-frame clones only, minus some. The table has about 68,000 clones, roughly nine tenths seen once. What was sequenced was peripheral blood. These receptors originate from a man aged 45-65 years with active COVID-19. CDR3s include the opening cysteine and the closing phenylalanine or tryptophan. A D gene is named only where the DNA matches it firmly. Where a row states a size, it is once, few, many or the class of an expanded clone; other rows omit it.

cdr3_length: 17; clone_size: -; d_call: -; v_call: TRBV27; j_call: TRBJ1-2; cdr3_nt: TGTGCCAGCAGTTTATTTCCGGAGGGAAGTGGTAACTATGGCTACACCTTC; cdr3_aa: CASSLFPEGSGNYGYTF
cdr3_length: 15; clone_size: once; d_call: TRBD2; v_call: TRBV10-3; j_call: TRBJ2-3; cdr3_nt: TGTGCCATCAGTGACCCCGGACTAGTGGGGCATACGCAGTATTTT; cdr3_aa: CAISDPGLVGHTQYF
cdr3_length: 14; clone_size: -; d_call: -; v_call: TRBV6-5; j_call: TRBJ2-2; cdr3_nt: TGTGCCAGCAGAAAAAGCCTAAACACCGGGGAGCTGTTTTTT; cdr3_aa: CASRKSLNTGELFF
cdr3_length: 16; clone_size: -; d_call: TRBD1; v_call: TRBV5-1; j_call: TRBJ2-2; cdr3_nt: TGCGCCAGCAGCTTCCTGCAGGGGGCTCGAACCGGGGAGCTGTTTTTT; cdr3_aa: CASSFLQGARTGELFF
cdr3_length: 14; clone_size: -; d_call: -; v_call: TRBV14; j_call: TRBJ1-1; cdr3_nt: TGTGCCAGCACTTTGGACTCTTGGAACACTGAAGCTTTCTTT; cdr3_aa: CASTLDSWNTEAFF
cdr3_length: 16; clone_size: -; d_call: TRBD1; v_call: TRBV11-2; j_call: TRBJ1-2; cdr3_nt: TGTGCCAGCAGCTCCCTCGGACAGGCTTCATACTATGGCTACACCTTC; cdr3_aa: CASSSLGQASYYGYTF
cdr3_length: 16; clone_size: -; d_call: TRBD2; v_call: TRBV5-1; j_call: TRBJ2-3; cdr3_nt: TGCGCCAGCAGCCCCGCTGTTGGCGGGGGGGCGGATACGCAGTATTTT; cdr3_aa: CASSPAVGGGADTQYF
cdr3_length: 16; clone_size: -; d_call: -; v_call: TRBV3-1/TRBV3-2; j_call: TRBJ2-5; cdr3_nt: TGTGCCAGCAGCCCTAGCCAGGTTCTAGGCCAAGAGACCCAGTACTTC; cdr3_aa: CASSPSQVLGQETQYF
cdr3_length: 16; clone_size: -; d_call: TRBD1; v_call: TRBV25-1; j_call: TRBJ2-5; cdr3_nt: TGTGCCAGCAGCGGATCCGGACAGGGGGTTTTAGAGACCCAGTACTTC; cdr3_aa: CASSGSGQGVLETQYF
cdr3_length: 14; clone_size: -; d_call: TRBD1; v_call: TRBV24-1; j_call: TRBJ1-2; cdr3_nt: TGTGCCACCAGTGATTCAGGACAGGGAAGAGGCTACACCTTC; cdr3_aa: CATSDSGQGRGYTF
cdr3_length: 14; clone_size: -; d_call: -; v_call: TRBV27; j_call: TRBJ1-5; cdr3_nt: TGTGCCAGCAGTTTCCACGGGAGCAATCAGCCCCAGCATTTT; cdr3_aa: CASSFHGSNQPQHF
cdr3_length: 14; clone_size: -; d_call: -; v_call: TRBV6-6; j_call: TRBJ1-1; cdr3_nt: TGTGCCAGCAGCCCCACGGACAGGAACACTGAAGCTTTCTTT; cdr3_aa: CASSPTDRNTEAFF
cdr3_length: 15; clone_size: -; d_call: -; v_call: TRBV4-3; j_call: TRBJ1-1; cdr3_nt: TGCGCCAGCAGCCAAGATCGGGGGGTTGGCGCTGAAGCTTTCTTT; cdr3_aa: CASSQDRGVGAEAFF
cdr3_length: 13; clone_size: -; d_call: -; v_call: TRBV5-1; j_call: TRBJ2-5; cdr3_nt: TGCGCCAGCAGCCAGGGTTCCACAGAGACCCAGTACTTC; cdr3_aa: CASSQGSTETQYF
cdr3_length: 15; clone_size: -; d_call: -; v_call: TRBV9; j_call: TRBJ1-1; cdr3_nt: TGTGCCAGCAGCGTAGTTCCAAACATGAACACTGAAGCTTTCTTT; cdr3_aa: CASSVVPNMNTEAFF
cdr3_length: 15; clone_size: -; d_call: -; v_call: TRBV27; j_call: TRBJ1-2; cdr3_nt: TGTGCCAGCAGTTTAGGCGGGGCCAGAAACTATGGCTACACCTTC; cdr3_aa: CASSLGGARNYGYTF
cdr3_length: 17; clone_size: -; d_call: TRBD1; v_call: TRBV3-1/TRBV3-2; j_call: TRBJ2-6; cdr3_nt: TGTGCCAGCAGCCACCGGGACAGATCCTCTGGGGCCAACGTCCTGACTTTC; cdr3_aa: CASSHRDRSSGANVLTF
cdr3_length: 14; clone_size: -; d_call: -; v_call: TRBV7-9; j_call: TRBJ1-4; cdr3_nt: TGTGCCAGCAGCTTCAGGGTGGAGTCGGAAAAACTGTTTTTT; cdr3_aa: CASSFRVESEKLFF
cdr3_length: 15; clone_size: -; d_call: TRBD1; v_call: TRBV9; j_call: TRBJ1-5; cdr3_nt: TGTGCCAGCAGCGAAACAGGGGTGGAGGGTCAGCCCCAGCATTTT; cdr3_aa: CASSETGVEGQPQHF